This T cell receptor (beta chain) comes out of a study of CD8 T cells in ankylosing spondylitis. Whole-study results and caveats: There was a TCR beta motif, made of several highly homologous variants, that appeared characteristic of ankylosing spondylitis blood.

TCRdb reprocessed the 5' RACE reads via MiXCR and lists one record per CDR3 protein. The table lists more than 250,000 distinct CDR3 sequences, roughly 8% of them singletons. Trimming removed 3 bases from V and 1 base from J; junction bases left unmatched: 6. The CDR3 is 15 amino acids. Germline V lookup: CDR1 SGDLS, CDR2 YYNGEE. In the case of this clonotype: The target antigen is unknown.

This chain connects TRBV9 to TRBJ2-7; 8 bases agree with TRBD1. The sequencing sample was made of blood, either unsorted or a sorted T cell fraction (not recorded which). The receptor comes from a male donor with ankylosing spondylitis. The CDR3 DNA reads TGTGCCAGCAGCGCCGGACAGGGAAGATCCTACGAGCAGTACTTC. Translated, it gives CASSAGQGRSYEQYF.